Listed below are T cell receptor beta chains from one sample, sequenced in a study of blood T cell repertoires in COVID-19. Sequencing used immunoSEQ multiplex PCR; TCRdb keeps in-frame clones, though not all of them. The sample lists a few hundred thousand clones, roughly 89% seen once, with 1.5% to 2% in the top ten. Sequenced: peripheral blood. These receptors came from a woman in her 30s with COVID-19, enrolled during active disease. CDR3s include the opening cysteine and the closing phenylalanine or tryptophan. A D gene is named only where the DNA matches it firmly. The listing skips clone size in some rows; elsewhere it reads once, few, many or a size class.

V: TRBV11-2; J: TRBJ1-5; size: .; D: .; CDR3: CASSLAAGANQPQHF; DNA: TGTGCCAGCAGCTTAGCGGCAGGGGCTAACCAGCCCCAGCATTTT
V: TRBV30; J: TRBJ1-5; size: .; D: .; CDR3: CAWKGGGNQPQHF; DNA: TGTGCCTGGAAGGGGGGGGGCAATCAGCCCCAGCATTTT
V: TRBV6-2/TRBV6-3; J: TRBJ2-3; size: .; D: TRBD2; CDR3: CASSRAGGSSLTQYF; DNA: TGTGCCAGCAGCAGAGCGGGGGGCAGTTCTTTAACGCAGTATTTT
V: TRBV9; J: TRBJ1-3; size: .; D: TRBD1; CDR3: CASSNEWTGSGNTIYF; DNA: TGTGCCAGCAGCAACGAATGGACAGGGTCTGGAAACACCATATATTTT
V: TRBV7-9; J: TRBJ1-1; size: once; D: TRBD1; CDR3: CASSPDRAGAFF; DNA: TGTGCCAGCAGCCCCGACAGGGCGGGAGCTTTCTTT
V: TRBV3-1/TRBV3-2; J: TRBJ1-5; size: .; D: .; CDR3: CASSQDRGSAQHF; DNA: TGTGCCAGCAGCCAAGATCGGGGTTCGGCCCAGCATTTT
V: TRBV12-3/TRBV12-4; J: TRBJ1-2; size: .; D: TRBD1; CDR3: CASSLDRDGYTF; DNA: TGTGCCAGCAGTTTGGACAGGGATGGCTACACCTTC
V: TRBV7-2; J: TRBJ2-2; size: .; D: TRBD1; CDR3: CASSSQGAYTGELFF; DNA: TGTGCCAGCAGCTCCCAGGGGGCTTACACCGGGGAGCTGTTTTTT
V: TRBV7-9; J: TRBJ1-6; size: .; D: .; CDR3: CASSLVGSGNSPLHF; DNA: TGTGCCAGCAGCTTAGTTGGCTCCGGGAATTCACCCCTCCACTTT
V: TRBV4-2; J: TRBJ2-1; size: .; D: TRBD1; CDR3: CASSQDWDRGSYNEQFF; DNA: TGTGCCAGCAGCCAAGATTGGGACAGGGGATCCTACAATGAGCAGTTCTTC
V: TRBV9; J: TRBJ1-2; size: once; D: TRBD1; CDR3: CASKGAGYGYTF; DNA: TGTGCCAGCAAGGGGGCCGGCTATGGCTACACCTTC
V: TRBV6-5; J: TRBJ1-5; size: .; D: TRBD1; CDR3: CASSSPDRAAGQPQHF; DNA: TGTGCCAGCAGTTCCCCGGACAGGGCTGCGGGTCAGCCCCAGCATTTT
V: TRBV19; J: TRBJ2-2; size: .; D: .; CDR3: CASSISFGRRRGTGELFF; DNA: TGTGCCAGTAGTATTAGTTTTGGTCGGCGGCGAGGCACCGGGGAGCTGTTTTTT
V: TRBV28; J: TRBJ2-7; size: .; D: .; CDR3: CASRNAGASYEQYF; DNA: TGTGCCAGCAGGAACGCTGGGGCGTCCTACGAGCAGTACTTC
V: TRBV7-9; J: TRBJ2-2; size: .; D: .; CDR3: CASSPVLDGELFF; DNA: TGTGCCAGCAGCCCAGTGCTTGACGGGGAGCTGTTTTTT
V: TRBV6-2/TRBV6-3; J: TRBJ2-1; size: .; D: TRBD2; CDR3: CASSSGLAGSSYNEQFF; DNA: TGTGCCAGCAGTTCCGGACTAGCGGGGAGCTCCTACAATGAGCAGTTCTTC
V: TRBV7-9; J: TRBJ1-1; size: .; D: .; CDR3: CASSLQGIGPWEAFF; DNA: TGTGCCAGCAGCTTACAGGGGATAGGGCCCTGGGAAGCTTTCTTT
V: TRBV4-3; J: TRBJ1-2; size: .; D: .; CDR3: CASSQVSRGRNYGYTF; DNA: TGCGCCAGCAGCCAAGTTTCAAGGGGGAGAAACTATGGCTACACCTTC
V: TRBV5-5; J: TRBJ1-2; size: .; D: .; CDR3: CASSLWQPRGYTF; DNA: TGTGCCAGCAGCTTGTGGCAGCCTAGGGGCTACACCTTC
V: TRBV13; J: TRBJ1-3; size: .; D: .; CDR3: CASSLRSRGGNTIYF; DNA: TGTGCCAGCAGCTTAAGGAGCAGGGGCGGAAACACCATATATTTT
V: TRBV4-1; J: TRBJ2-2; size: .; D: TRBD1; CDR3: CASSLRGPRELLNTGELFF; DNA: TGCGCCAGCAGCCTCAGGGGGCCGCGAGAGCTTTTGAACACCGGGGAGCTGTTTTTT
V: TRBV5-6; J: TRBJ2-2; size: .; D: .; CDR3: CASSLARPTGELFF; DNA: TGTGCCAGCAGCTTGGCCAGGCCAACCGGGGAGCTGTTTTTT
V: TRBV12-5; J: TRBJ2-3; size: .; D: .; CDR3: CASGRGAGTDTQYF; DNA: TGTGCTAGTGGCCGGGGGGCCGGCACAGATACGCAGTATTTT